This entry is about one T cell receptor (beta chain). Its antigen is undetermined. This entry is derived from a study of Ad26.COV2.S vaccination and SARS-CoV-2 variants. Looking at the study overall: It was the COV1001 Ad26.COV2.S trial arm that included the donor. Once, or twice with 56 days between doses, Ad26.COV2.S was given intramuscularly.

With V trimmed by 5 bases and J by 3 bases, 11 bases remained unmatched. The germline CDR1 and CDR2 sequences are SGHTA and FQGTGA. This CDR3 has 17 amino acids. The sample's treatment: approximately 18 received Ad26.COV2.S at low or high dose, single or two shots; roughly 5 received placebo; per-sample allocation not given. Day 63 following the first vaccine or placebo injection was when the samples were taken. This table comes from immunoSEQ multiplex PCR, and its TCRdb copy is limited to in-frame clones, with some not included. This repertoire shows about 680,000 clones, roughly 90% found once; its top ten account for approximately 1.5%. Overall study results and limits: Researchers reported similar non-spike TCR breadth in vaccine and placebo recipients. Among vaccine recipients, spike-specific TCR breadth exceeded that of placebo recipients.

The sample in question was peripheral blood, obtained in a trial of Ad26.COV2.S vaccine versus placebo. The TCR comes from a person between 18 and 60 years old who received the Ad26.COV2.S COVID-19 vaccine or a placebo. The rearrangement joins TRBV7-3 to TRBJ2-1, with TRBD2 identical over 9 bases. CDR3 coding DNA: TGTGCCAGCAGCCCGAACCGCGGGGGGGTTCTCTACAATGAGCAGTTCTTC. This translates into CASSPNRGGVLYNEQFF.